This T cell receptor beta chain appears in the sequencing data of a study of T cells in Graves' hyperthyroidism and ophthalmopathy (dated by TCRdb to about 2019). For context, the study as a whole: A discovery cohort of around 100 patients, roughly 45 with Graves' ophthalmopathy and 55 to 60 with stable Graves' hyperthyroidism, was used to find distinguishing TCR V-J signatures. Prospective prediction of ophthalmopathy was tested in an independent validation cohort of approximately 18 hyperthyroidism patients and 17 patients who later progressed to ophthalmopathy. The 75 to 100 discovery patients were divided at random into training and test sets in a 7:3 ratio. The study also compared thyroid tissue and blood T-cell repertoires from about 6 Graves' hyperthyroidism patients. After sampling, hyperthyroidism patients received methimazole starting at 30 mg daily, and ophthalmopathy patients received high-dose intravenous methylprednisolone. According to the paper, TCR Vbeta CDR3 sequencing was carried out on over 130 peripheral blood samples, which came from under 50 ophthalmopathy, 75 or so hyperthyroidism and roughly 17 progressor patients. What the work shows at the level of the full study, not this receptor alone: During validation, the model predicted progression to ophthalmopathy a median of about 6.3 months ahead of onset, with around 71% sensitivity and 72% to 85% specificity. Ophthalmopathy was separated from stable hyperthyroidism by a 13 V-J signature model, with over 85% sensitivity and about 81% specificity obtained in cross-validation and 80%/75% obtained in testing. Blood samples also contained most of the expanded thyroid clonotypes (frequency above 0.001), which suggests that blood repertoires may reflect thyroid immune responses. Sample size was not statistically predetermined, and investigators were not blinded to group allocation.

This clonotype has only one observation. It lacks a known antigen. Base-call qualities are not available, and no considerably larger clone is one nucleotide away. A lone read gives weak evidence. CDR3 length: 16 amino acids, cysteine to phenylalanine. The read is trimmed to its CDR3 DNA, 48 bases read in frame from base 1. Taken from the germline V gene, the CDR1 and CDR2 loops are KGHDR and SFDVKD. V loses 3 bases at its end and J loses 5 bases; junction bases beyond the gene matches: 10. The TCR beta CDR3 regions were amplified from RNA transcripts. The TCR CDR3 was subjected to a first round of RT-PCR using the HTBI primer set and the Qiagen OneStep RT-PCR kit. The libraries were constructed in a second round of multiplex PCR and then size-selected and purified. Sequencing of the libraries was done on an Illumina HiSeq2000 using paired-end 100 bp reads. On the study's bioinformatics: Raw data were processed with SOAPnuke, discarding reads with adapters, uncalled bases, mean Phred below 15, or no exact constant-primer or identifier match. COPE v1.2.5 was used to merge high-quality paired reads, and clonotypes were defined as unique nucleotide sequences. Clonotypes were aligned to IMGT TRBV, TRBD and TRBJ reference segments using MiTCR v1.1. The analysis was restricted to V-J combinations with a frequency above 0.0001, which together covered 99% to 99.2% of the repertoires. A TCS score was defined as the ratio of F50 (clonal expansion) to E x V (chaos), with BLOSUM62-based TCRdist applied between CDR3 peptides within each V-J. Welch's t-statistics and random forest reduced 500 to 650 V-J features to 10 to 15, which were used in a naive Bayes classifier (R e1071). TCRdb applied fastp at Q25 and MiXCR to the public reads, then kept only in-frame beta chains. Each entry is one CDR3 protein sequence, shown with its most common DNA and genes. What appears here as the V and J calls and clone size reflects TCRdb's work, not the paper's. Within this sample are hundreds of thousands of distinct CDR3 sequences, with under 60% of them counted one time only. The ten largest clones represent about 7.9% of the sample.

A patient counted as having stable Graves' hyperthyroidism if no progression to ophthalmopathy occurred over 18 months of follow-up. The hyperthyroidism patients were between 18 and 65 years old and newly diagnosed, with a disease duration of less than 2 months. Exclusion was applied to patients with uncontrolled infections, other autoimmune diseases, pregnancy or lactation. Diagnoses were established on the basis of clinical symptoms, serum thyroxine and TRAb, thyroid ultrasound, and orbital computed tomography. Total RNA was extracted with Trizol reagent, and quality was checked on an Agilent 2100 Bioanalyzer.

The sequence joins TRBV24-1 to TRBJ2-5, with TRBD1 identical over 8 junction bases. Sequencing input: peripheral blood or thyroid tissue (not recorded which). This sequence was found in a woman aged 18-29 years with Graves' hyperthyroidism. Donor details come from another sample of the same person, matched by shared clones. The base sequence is TGTGCCACCAGTGATGCGGGACAGGCCAACAGGGAGACCCAGTACTTC. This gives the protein CATSDAGQANRETQYF.